Presented here are 5 T cell receptor beta chains from one specimen sequenced in a study of graft-versus-host responses after intestinal transplantation. Sequencing used immunoSEQ multiplex PCR; TCRdb keeps in-frame clones, though not all of them. The sample has more than 70,000 clones; about nine tenths are singletons. Their specific antigens are unknown. Sequencing was performed on unstimulated CD4+ T cells sorted from spleen or lymph node cells, taken before intestinal transplant. These TCRs come from a human donor who received an intestinal transplant.

This sequence joins TRBV7-9 and TRBJ2-7, with TRBD1 matching over 9 bases. Trimming took 5 bases from V and 4 from J; bases not matched to a gene: 3. The CDR3 sequence is 13 residues long. CDR1 is SEHNR, CDR2 FQNEAQ, per germline (reference sequence). The CDR3 spells CASSRGQGYEQYF. DNA of the CDR3: TGTGCCAGCAGCCGGGGACAGGGATACGAGCAGTACTTC. Using reference TRBV7-9 and TRBJ2-7 for the parts outside the CDR3, the full variable domain is DTGVSQNPRHKITKRGQNVTFRCDPISEHNRLYWYRQTLGQGPEFLTYFQNEAQLEKSRLLSDRFSAERPKGSFSTLEIQRTEQGDSAMYLCASSRGQGYEQYFGPGTRLTVT.

The chain has TRBV9 and TRBJ2-5; D possibly corresponds to TRBD2 (7 bases). CDR1 and CDR2 (germline): SGDLS, YYNGEE. Trimming left V 3 bases short and J 5 bases short, with 20 bases between. CDR3 length equals 16 residues. The CDR3 DNA reads as TGTGCCAGCAGCGCCTCCCCTGGGGGGGGCCGGGAGACCCAGTACTTC. Translation gives CASSASPGGGRETQYF.

This clone was counted a few times. The chain joins TRBV7-3 to TRBJ2-5, with TRBD1 as a possible D gene (6 bases). V lost 5 bases and J 5 bases, leaving 18 bases between the germline ends. CDR1 SGHTA and CDR2 FQGTGA come from the germline V gene. This CDR3 region has 15 residues. The CDR3 DNA sequence: TGTGCCAGCAGCCACGGGTGGGGGCGTGAGGAGACCCAGTACTTC. Encoded protein: CASSHGWGREETQYF.

The gene calls are TRBV9 and TRBJ1-5; D remains ambiguous. Germline CDR1 and CDR2: SGDLS and YYNGEE. V lost 0 bases to trimming and J lost 2 bases, with 6 bases between them. The CDR3 sequence is 14 residues long. The CDR3 loop is CASSVGAGNQPQHF. In DNA, the CDR3 is TGTGCCAGCAGCGTAGGGGCAGGCAATCAGCCCCAGCATTTT. Full variable domain (remainder filled in from reference TRBV9 and TRBJ1-5): DSGVTQTPKHLITATGQRVTLRCSPRSGDLSVYWYQQSLDQGLQFLIQYYNGEERAKGNILERFSAQQFPDLHSELNLSSLELGDSALYFCASSVGAGNQPQHFGDGTRLSIL.

DNA of the CDR3: TGTGCCAGCAGTGACGTGGGACTAAGTTTTGGTTGGCAGTTCTTC. Translating gives CASSDVGLSFGWQFF. The chain couples TRBV2 to TRBJ2-1; 7 bases map to TRBD2. The ends lost 3 bases at V and 12 bases at J; junction bases unmatched: 14. The germline V gene has CDR1 SNHLY and CDR2 FYNNEI. This CDR3 is 15 amino acids long.